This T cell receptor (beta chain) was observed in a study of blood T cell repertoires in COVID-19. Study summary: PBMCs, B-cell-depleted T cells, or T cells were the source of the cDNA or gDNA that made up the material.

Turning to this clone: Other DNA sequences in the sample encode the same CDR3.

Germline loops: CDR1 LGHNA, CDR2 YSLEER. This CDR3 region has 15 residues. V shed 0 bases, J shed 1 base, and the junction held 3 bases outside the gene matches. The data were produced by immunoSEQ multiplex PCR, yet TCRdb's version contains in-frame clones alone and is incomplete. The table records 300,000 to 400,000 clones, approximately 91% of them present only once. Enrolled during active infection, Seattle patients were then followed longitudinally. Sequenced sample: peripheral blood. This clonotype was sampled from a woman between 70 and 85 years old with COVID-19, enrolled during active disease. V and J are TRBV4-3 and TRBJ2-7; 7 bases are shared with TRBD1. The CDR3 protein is CASSQDRDRSYEQYF. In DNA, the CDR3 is TGCGCCAGCAGCCAAGATCGGGACAGATCCTACGAGCAGTACTTC.